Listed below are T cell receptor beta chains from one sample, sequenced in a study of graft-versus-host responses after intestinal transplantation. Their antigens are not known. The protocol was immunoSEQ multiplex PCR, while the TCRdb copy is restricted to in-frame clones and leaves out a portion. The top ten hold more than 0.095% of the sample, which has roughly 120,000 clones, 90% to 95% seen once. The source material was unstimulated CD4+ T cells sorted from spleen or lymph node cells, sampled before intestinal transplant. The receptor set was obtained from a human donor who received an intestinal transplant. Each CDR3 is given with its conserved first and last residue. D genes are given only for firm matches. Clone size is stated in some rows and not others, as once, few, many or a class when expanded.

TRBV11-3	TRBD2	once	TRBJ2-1	CASSSAGYNEQFF	TGTGCCAGCAGCTCAGCGGGATACAATGAGCAGTTCTTC
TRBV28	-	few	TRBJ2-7	CASSLSGRAHYEQYF	TGTGCCAGCAGTTTATCGGGCAGGGCACACTACGAGCAGTACTTC
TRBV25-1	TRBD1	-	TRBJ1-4	CASTGGEGGLFF	TGTGCCAGTACAGGGGGCGAGGGCGGACTGTTTTTT
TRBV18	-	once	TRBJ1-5	CASSPPGGNQPQHF	TGTGCCAGCTCACCACCGGGGGGAAATCAGCCCCAGCATTTT
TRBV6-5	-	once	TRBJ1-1	CASRTNRWSDEAFF	TGTGCCAGCAGAACAAACCGATGGTCAGATGAAGCTTTCTTT
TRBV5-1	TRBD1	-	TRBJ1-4	CASSLTGSGLATNEKLFF	TGCGCCAGCAGTCTGACAGGGTCGGGTCTTGCAACTAATGAAAAACTGTTTTTT
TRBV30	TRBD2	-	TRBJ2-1	CAWSSLPSGTYEQFF	TGTGCCTGGAGTTCACTGCCTAGCGGGACATATGAGCAGTTCTTC
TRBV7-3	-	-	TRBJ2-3	CASSLRGRGVGGDTQYF	TGTGCCAGCAGCTTAAGAGGGAGAGGGGTTGGAGGAGATACGCAGTATTTT
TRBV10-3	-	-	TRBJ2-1	CAISEDVPNWAQFF	TGTGCCATCAGTGAGGATGTCCCGAATTGGGCGCAGTTCTTC
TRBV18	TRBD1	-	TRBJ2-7	CASSRPGQGIYEQYF	TGTGCCAGCTCGCGTCCGGGACAGGGGATATACGAGCAGTACTTC
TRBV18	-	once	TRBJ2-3	CASSTRRTSTDTQYF	TGTGCCAGCTCAACCCGGAGGACTAGCACAGATACGCAGTATTTT
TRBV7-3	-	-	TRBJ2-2	CASSPLGGLEAGELFF	TGTGCCAGCAGCCCTCTAGGGGGTCTAGAGGCCGGGGAGCTGTTTTTT